These 11 T cell receptor beta chains were all obtained from the same sample, sequenced in a study of shared clonotypes between healthy human individuals. The data were produced by immunoSEQ multiplex PCR, yet TCRdb's version contains in-frame clones alone and is incomplete. The table has about 1 million clones, more than 65% seen once. Specimen: memory CD4+ T cells sorted from blood. The sample's subset: CD45RA-negative fraction. All receptors come from a man younger than 35 in good health.

This chain links TRBV7-2 with TRBJ2-7; no definite D call. V was cut by 5 bases and J by 2 bases, with 7 bases left in between. This CDR3 region has 12 residues. Germline-derived CDR1 and CDR2 are SGHTA and FQGNSA. CDR3 nucleotides: TGTGCCAGCAGCCCGGACGCCTACGAGCAGTACTTC. Its protein is CASSPDAYEQYF.

The chain employs TRBV14 and TRBJ2-7; 10 nucleotides match TRBD2. Germline CDR1 is SGHDN and CDR2 is FVKESK. The CDR3 loop spans 14 amino acids. Losses at the gene ends were 6 bases for V and 4 bases for J; bases not matched to a gene: 6. CDR3 DNA: TGTGCCAGCAGACCTAGCGGGAGCAGGTACGAGCAGTACTTC. Translated: CASRPSGSRYEQYF.

The V gene is TRBV2, the J gene TRBJ2-7, with D possibly being TRBD2 (6 bases). V lost 8 bases to trimming and J lost 0 bases, with 14 bases between them. The CDR3 is 14 amino acids. Germline V gene sequence: CDR1 SNHLY, CDR2 FYNNEI. The CDR3 DNA reads TGTGCCAGCTCCTCACGGGGGAACTCCTACGAGCAGTACTTC. It encodes CASSSRGNSYEQYF.

The J gene is TRBJ2-1, the V gene TRBV29-1; D possibly corresponds to TRBD1 (5 bases). Germline CDR1 reads SQVTM; CDR2 reads ANQGSEA. V was cut by 5 bases and J by 9 bases, with 17 bases left in between. There are 13 residues in the CDR3. The CDR3 here is CSVFDWGRSEQFF. CDR3 nucleotide sequence: TGCAGCGTTTTTGACTGGGGCCGGTCTGAGCAGTTCTTC.

The chain links TRBV12-5 to TRBJ2-2, with D perhaps matching TRBD1 (5 bases). CDR1 LGHNT and CDR2 FRNRAP come from the germline V gene. The CDR3 spans 16 residues. V was cut by 0 bases and J by 4 bases, with 12 bases left in between. DNA for the CDR3: TGTGCTAGTGGTTTGGTACTGGGGCTGCTCACCGGGGAGCTGTTTTTT. It yields the protein CASGLVLGLLTGELFF.

The V and J genes are TRBV29-1 and TRBJ2-7; either TRBD1 or TRBD2 may supply D (6 bases each). The CDR3 has 13 amino acids. CDR1 SQVTM and CDR2 ANQGSEA come from the germline V gene. Trimming stripped 3 bases from V and 1 base from J, with 10 bases between. CDR3 region: CSVEEGVSYEQYF. The CDR3 nucleotides read TGCAGCGTTGAGGAGGGGGTTTCCTACGAGCAGTACTTC.

The chain is built from TRBV19 and TRBJ2-1; TRBD2 matches 9 bases. V shed 10 bases, J shed 6 bases, and the junction held 13 bases outside the gene matches. The CDR3 is made up of 15 amino acids. Germline-derived CDR1 and CDR2 are LNHDA and SQIVND (reference sequence). This chain's CDR3 is CATRRGSGGLNEQFF. The CDR3 DNA is TGTGCCACCCGTCGGGGTAGCGGGGGACTCAATGAGCAGTTCTTC.

V gene TRBV5-6 combines with J gene TRBJ2-5; D might be TRBD2 (5 bases). V shed 1 base and J shed 2 bases, with 15 bases lying between them. The CDR3 has 16 residues. The germline V gene encodes CDR1 SGHDT and CDR2 YYEEEE. The CDR3 region has the DNA TGTGCCAGCAGCTTGTTGAGGGTTTTAAGTCAAGAGACCCAGTACTTC. Translated: CASSLLRVLSQETQYF. The full variable domain, its missing parts supplied by reference TRBV5-6 and TRBJ2-5, is DAGVTQSPTHLIKTRGQQVTLRCSPKSGHDTVSWYQQALGQGPQFIFQYYEEEERQRGNFPDRFSGHQFPNYSSELNVNALLLGDSALYLCASSLLRVLSQETQYFGPGTRLLVL.

In regard to this clone: Distinct nucleotide sequences in the sample also encode this CDR3. V usage is TRBV18 and J usage is TRBJ1-2, with D tentatively TRBD1 (5 bases). V lost 0 bases, J lost 4 bases, and 9 bases lay in between. The CDR3 is 14 amino acids. Germline values: CDR1 KGHSH, CDR2 LQKENI. The CDR3, as DNA: TGTGCCAGCTCACCACCCGGGACTCTCTATGGCTACACCTTC. Translating it yields CASSPPGTLYGYTF.

This clone was counted once. This CDR3 is also generated by other DNA sequences in the sample. The gene calls are TRBV7-9 and TRBJ1-5; perhaps TRBD1 as D (5 bases). The germline CDR1 and CDR2 sequences are SEHNR and FQNEAQ (reference sequence). CDR3 size: 14 residues. Trimming pared 5 bases from V and 1 base from J, leaving 9 bases between. CDR3 sequence reads: CASSLGTSNQPQHF. The CDR3 nucleotides read TGTGCCAGCAGCCTCGGGACCAGCAATCAGCCCCAGCATTTT.

The rearrangement uses TRBV6-1 and TRBJ2-3, with 10 positions matching TRBD2. Germline CDR1 MNHNS, CDR2 SASEGT. The V and J ends lost 1 base and 4 bases, in that order; junction bases with no gene match: 20. This CDR3 has 21 amino acids. For the CDR3, the DNA is TGTGCCAGCAGTGAAGTCTACCCCAGTTTGATTAGCGGGGGGTCTTCAGATACGCAGTATTTT. Translation gives CASSEVYPSLISGGSSDTQYF.